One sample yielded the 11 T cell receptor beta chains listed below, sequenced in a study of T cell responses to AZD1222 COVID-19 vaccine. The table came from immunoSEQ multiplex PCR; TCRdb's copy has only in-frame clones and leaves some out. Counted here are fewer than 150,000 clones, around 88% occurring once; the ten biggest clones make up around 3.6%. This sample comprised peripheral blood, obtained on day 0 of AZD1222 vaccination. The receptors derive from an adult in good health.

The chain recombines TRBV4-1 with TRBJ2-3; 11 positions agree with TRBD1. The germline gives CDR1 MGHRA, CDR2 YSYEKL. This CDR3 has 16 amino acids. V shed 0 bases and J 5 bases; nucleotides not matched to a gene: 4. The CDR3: CASSQDGQGAGDTQYF. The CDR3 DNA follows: TGCGCCAGCAGCCAAGATGGACAGGGGGCGGGAGATACGCAGTATTTT.

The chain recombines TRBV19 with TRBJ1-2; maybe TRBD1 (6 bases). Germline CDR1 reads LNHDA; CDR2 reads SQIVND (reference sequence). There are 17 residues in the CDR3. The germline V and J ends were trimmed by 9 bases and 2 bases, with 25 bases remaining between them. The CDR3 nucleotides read TGTGCCAGCCATGGGGGGGCGAGGATCCCCTCAAACTATGGCTACACCTTC. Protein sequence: CASHGGARIPSNYGYTF.

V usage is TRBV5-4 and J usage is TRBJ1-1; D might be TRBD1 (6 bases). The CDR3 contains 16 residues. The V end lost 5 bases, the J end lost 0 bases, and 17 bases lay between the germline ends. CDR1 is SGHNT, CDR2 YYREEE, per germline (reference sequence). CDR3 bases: TGTGCCAGCAGGCCCAAGGGGGGGGAGATGAACACTGAAGCTTTCTTT. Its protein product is CASRPKGGEMNTEAFF.

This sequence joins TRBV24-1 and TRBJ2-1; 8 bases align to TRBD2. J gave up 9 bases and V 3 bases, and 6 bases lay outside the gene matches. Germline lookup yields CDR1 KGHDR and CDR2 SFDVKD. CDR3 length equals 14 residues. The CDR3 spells CATSDPSGSVEQFF. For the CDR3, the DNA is TGTGCCACCAGTGATCCCAGCGGGAGTGTTGAGCAGTTCTTC.

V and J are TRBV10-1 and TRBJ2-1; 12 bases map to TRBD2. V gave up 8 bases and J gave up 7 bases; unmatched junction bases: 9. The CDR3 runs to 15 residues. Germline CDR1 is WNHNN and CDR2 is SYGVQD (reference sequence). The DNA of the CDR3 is TGCGCCAGCGTCCTTTATCTAGCGGGAGGGAATGAGCAGTTCTTC. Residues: CASVLYLAGGNEQFF.

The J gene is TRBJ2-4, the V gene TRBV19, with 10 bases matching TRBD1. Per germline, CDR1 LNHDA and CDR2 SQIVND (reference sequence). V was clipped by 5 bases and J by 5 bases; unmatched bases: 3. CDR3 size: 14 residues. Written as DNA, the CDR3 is TGTGCCAGTAGTGACGGACAGGGGGAAAACATTCAGTACTTC. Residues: CASSDGQGENIQYF.

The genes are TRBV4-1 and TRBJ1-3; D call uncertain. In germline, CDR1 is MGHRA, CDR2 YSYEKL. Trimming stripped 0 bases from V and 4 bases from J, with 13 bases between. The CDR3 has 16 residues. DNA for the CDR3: TGCGCCAGCAGCCAAGATGGTGGAGTCCAAGGAAACACCATATATTTT. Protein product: CASSQDGGVQGNTIYF.

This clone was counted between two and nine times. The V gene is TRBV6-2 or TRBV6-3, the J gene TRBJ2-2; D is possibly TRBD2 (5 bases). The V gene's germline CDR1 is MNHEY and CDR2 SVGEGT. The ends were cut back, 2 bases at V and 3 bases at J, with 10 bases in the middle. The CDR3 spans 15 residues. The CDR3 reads CASSYGHGDTGELFF. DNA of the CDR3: TGTGCCAGCAGTTACGGTCACGGGGACACCGGGGAGCTGTTTTTT.

CDR3 amino acids: CASRLAGTDTQYF. The DNA of the CDR3 is TGTGCCAGCAGGCTAGCGGGAACAGATACGCAGTATTTT. The chain links TRBV12-3 or TRBV12-4 to TRBJ2-3, with TRBD2 identical over 9 bases. V dropped 6 bases and J dropped 3; count of bases not matched to a gene: 1. The CDR3 loop spans 13 amino acids.

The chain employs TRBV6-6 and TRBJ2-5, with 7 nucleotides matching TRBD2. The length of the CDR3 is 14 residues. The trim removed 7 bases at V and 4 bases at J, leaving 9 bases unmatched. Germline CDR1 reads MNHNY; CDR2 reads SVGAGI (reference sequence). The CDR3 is CASKGHSGGETQYF. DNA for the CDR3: TGTGCCAGCAAGGGCCACTCGGGGGGAGAGACCCAGTACTTC.

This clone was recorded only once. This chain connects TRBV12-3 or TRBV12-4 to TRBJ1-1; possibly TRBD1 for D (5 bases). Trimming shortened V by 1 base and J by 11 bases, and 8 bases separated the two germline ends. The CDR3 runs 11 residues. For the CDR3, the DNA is TGTGCCAGCAGTTTAGGGGGGTACGCTTTCTTT. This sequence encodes CASSLGGYAFF.